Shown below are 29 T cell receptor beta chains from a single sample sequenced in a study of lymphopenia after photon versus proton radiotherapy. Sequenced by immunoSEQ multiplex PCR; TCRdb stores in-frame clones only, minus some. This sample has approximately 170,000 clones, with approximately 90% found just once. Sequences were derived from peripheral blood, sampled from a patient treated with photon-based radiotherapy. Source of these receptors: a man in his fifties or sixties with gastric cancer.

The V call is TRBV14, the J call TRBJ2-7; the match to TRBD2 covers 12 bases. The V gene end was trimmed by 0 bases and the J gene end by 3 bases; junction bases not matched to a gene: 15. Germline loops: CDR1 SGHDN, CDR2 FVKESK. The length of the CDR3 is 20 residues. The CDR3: CASSQDIGQRWTSGDYEQYF. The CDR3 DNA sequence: TGTGCCAGCAGCCAAGATATAGGGCAGCGATGGACTAGCGGGGACTACGAGCAGTACTTC.

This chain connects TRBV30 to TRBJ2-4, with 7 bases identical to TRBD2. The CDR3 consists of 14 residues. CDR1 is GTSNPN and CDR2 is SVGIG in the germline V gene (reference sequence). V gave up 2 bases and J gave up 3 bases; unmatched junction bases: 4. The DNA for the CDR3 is TGTGCCTGGAGTCCCCTAGCGGTCAAAAACATTCAGTACTTC. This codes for CAWSPLAVKNIQYF.

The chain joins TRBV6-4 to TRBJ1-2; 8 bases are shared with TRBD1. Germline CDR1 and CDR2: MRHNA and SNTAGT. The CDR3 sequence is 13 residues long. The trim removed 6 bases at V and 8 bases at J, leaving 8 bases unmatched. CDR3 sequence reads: CASRNTGGIGYTF. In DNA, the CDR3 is TGTGCCAGCAGAAATACAGGGGGGATAGGCTACACCTTC.

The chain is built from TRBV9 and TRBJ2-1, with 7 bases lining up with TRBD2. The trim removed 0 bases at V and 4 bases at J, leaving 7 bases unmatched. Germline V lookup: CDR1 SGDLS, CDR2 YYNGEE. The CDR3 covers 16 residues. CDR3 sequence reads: CASSVESGRVYNEQFF. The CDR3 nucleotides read TGTGCCAGCAGCGTAGAATCTGGGAGGGTTTACAATGAGCAGTTCTTC. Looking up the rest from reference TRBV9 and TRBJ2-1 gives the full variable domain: DSGVTQTPKHLITATGQRVTLRCSPRSGDLSVYWYQQSLDQGLQFLIQYYNGEERAKGNILERFSAQQFPDLHSELNLSSLELGDSALYFCASSVESGRVYNEQFFGPGTRLTVL.

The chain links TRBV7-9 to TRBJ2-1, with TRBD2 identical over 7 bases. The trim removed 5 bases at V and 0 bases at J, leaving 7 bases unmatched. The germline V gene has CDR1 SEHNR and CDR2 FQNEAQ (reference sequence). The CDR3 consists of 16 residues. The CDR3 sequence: CASSPGSGGSYNEQFF. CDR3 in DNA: TGTGCCAGCAGCCCCGGCTCGGGGGGCTCCTACAATGAGCAGTTCTTC.

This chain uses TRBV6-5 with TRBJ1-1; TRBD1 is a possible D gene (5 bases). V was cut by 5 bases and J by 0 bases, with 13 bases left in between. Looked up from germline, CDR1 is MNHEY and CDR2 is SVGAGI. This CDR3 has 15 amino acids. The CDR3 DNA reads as TGTGCCAGCAGTAAAGGGGCAGGACTGAACACTGAAGCTTTCTTT. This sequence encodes CASSKGAGLNTEAFF.

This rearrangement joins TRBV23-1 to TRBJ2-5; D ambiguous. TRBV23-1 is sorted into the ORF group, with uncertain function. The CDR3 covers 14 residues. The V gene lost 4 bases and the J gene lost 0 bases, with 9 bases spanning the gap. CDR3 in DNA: TGCGCCAGCAGTCCCCGCGGAAACCAAGAGACCCAGTACTTC. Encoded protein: CASSPRGNQETQYF.

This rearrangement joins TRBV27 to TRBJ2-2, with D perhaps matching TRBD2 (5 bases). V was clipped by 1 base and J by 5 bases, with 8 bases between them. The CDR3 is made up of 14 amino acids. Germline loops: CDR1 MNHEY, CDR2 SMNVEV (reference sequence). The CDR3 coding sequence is TGTGCCAGCAGTTTATTGACTATGACCGGGGAGCTGTTTTTT. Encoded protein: CASSLLTMTGELFF.

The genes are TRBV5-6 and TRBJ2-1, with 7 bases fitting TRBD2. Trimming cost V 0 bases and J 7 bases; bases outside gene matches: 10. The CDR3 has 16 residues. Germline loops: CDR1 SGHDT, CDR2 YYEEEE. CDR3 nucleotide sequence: TGTGCCAGCAGCTTGGGATACGCGGGAGTAGGGAATGAGCAGTTCTTC. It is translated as CASSLGYAGVGNEQFF. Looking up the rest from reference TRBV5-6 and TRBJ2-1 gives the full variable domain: DAGVTQSPTHLIKTRGQQVTLRCSPKSGHDTVSWYQQALGQGPQFIFQYYEEEERQRGNFPDRFSGHQFPNYSSELNVNALLLGDSALYLCASSLGYAGVGNEQFFGPGTRLTVL.

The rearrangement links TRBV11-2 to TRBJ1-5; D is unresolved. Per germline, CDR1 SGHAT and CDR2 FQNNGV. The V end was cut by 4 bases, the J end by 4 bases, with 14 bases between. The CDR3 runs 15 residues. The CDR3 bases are TGTGCCAGCAGCTCGGAGGGTCTAGGGAATCAGCCCCAGCATTTT. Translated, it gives CASSSEGLGNQPQHF. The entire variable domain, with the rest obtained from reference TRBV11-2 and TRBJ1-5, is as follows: EAGVAQSPRYKIIEKRQSVAFWCNPISGHATLYWYQQILGQGPKLLIQFQNNGVVDDSQLPKDRFSAERLKGVDSTLKIQPAKLEDSAVYLCASSSEGLGNQPQHFGDGTRLSIL.

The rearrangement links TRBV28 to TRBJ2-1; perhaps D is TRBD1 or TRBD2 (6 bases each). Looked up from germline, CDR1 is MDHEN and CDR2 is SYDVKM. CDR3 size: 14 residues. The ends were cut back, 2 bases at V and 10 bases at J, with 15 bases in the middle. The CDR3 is CASSLGGTTQEQFF. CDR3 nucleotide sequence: TGTGCCAGCAGTTTAGGAGGGACAACTCAAGAGCAGTTCTTC.

The CDR3, as DNA: TGCGCCAGCAGCTTTCTTAGCGAGAGCACAGATACGCAGTATTTT. Translated, it gives CASSFLSESTDTQYF. The rearrangement uses TRBV5-1 and TRBJ2-3, with D possibly matching TRBD2 (5 bases). CDR3 length equals 15 residues. Germline-derived CDR1 and CDR2 are SGHRS and YFSETQ. Trimming left V 2 bases short and J 0 bases short, with 10 bases between.

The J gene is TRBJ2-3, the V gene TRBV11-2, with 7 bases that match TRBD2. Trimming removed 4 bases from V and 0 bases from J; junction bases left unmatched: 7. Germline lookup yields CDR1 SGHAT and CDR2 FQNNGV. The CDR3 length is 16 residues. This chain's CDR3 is CASSWPSGISTDTQYF. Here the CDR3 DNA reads TGTGCCAGCAGCTGGCCGAGCGGGATCAGCACAGATACGCAGTATTTT.

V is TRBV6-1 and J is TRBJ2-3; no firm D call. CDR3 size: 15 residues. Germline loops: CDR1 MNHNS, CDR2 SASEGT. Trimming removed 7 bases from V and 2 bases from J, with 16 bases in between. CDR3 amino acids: CASTKTGGTTDTQYF. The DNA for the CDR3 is TGTGCCAGCACCAAAACGGGCGGAACCACAGATACGCAGTATTTT.

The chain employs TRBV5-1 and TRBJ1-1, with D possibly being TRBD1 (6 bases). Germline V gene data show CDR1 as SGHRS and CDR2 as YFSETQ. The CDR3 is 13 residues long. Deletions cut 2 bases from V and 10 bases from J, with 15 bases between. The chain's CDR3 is CASSLPGQKTAFF. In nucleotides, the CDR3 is TGCGCCAGCAGCTTACCGGGACAAAAGACAGCTTTCTTT.

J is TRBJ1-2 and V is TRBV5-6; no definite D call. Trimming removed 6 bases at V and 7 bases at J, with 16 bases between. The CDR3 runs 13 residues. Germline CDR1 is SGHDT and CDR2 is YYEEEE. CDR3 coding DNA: TGTGCCAGCAACCCGGGCCTCGTGGCTGGCTACACCTTC. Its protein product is CASNPGLVAGYTF.

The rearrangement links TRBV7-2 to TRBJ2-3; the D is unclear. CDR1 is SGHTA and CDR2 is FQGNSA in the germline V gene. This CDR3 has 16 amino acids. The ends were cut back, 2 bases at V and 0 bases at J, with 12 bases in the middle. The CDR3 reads CASSLLILTSTDTQYF. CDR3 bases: TGTGCCAGCAGCTTACTGATACTAACCAGCACAGATACGCAGTATTTT.

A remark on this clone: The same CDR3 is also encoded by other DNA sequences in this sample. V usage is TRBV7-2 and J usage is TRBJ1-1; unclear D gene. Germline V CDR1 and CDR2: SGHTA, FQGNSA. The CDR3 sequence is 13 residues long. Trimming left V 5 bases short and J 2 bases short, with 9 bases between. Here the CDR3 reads CASSTGPNTEAFF. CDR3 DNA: TGTGCCAGCAGCACCGGACCAAACACTGAAGCTTTCTTT.

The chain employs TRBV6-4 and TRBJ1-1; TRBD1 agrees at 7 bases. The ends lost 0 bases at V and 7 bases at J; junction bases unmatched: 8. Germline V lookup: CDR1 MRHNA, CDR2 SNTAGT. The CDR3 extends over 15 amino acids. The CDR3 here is CASSDSGSQGGEAFF. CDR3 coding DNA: TGTGCCAGCAGTGACTCAGGCAGTCAGGGGGGTGAAGCTTTCTTT.

DNA for the CDR3: TGTGCCAGCATCCGGACTAGCGGGAGCTGGGCAGATACGCAGTATTTT. This codes for CASIRTSGSWADTQYF. J is TRBJ2-3 and V is TRBV7-8; 13 bases match TRBD2. CDR3 length: 16 amino acids. V trimming: 7 bases; J trimming: 4 bases; junction bases outside the gene matches: 8. Looked up from germline, CDR1 is SGHVS and CDR2 is FQNEAQ.

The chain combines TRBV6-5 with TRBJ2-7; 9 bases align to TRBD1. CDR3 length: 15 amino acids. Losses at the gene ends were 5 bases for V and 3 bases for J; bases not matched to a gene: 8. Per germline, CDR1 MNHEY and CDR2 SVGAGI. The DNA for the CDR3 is TGTGCCAGCAGTCCAACGGGACAGGGTCTCTACGAGCAGTACTTC. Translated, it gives CASSPTGQGLYEQYF.

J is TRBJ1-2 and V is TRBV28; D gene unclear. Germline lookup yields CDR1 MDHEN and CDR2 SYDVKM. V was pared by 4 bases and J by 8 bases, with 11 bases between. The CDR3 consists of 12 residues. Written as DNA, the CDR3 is TGTGCCAGCAGTTATGTAGGTGGGGGCTACACCTTC. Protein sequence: CASSYVGGGYTF.

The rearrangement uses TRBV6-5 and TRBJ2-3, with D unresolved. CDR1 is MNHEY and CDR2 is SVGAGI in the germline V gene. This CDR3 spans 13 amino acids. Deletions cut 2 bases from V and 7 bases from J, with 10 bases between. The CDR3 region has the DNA TGTGCCAGCAGTTACCCGAGTACCCATACGCAGTATTTT. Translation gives CASSYPSTHTQYF.

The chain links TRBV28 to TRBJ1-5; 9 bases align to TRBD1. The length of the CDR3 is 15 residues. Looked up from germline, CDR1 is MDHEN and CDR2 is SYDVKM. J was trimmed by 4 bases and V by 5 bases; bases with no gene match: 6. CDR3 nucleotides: TGTGCCAGCAGTCATGGGACAGGGAAGAATCAGCCCCAGCATTTT. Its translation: CASSHGTGKNQPQHF.

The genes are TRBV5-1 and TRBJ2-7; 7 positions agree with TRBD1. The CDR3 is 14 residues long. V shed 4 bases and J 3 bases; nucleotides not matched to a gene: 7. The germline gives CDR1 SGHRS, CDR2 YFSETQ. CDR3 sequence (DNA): TGCGCCAGCAGCCTGGACAGGCGAGGCTACGAGCAGTACTTC. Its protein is CASSLDRRGYEQYF.

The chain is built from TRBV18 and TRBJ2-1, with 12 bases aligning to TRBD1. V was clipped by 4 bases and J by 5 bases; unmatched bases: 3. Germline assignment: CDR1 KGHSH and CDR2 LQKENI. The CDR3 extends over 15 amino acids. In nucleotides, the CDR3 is TGTGCCAGCTCACGGGACAGGGGGCCGAACAATGAGCAGTTCTTC. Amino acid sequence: CASSRDRGPNNEQFF. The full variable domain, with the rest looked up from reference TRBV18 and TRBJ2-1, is NAGVMQNPRHLVRRRGQEARLRCSPMKGHSHVYWYRQLPEEGLKFMVYLQKENIIDESGMPKERFSAEFPKEGPSILRIQQVVRGDSAAYFCASSRDRGPNNEQFFGPGTRLTVL.

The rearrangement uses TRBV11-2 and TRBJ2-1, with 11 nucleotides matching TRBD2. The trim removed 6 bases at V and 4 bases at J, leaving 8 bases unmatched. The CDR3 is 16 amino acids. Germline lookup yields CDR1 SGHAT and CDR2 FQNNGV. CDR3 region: CASRRPGLAVYNEQFF. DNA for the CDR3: TGTGCCAGCAGGCGACCGGGACTAGCGGTTTACAATGAGCAGTTCTTC.

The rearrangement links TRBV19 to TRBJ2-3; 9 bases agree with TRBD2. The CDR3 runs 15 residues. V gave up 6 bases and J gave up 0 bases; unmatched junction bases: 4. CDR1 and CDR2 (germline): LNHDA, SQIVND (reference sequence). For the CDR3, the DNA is TGTGCCAGTAGGCAGACTAGCGGTAGCACAGATACGCAGTATTTT. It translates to CASRQTSGSTDTQYF. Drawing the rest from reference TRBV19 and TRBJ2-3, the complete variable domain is DGGITQSPKYLFRKEGQNVTLSCEQNLNHDAMYWYRQDPGQGLRLIYYSQIVNDFQKGDIAEGYSVSREKKESFPLTVTSAQKNPTAFYLCASRQTSGSTDTQYFGPGTRLTVL.

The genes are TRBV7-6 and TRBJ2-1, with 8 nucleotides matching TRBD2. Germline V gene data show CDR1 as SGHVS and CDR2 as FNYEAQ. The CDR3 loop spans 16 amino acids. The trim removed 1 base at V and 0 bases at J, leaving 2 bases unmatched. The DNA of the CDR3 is TGTGCCAGCAGCTTAGAACTAGCGGCCTCCTACAATGAGCAGTTCTTC. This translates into CASSLELAASYNEQFF. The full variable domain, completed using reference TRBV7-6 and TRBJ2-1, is GAGVSQSPRYKVTKRGQDVALRCDPISGHVSLYWYRQALGQGPEFLTYFNYEAQQDKSGLPNDRFSAERPEGSISTLTIQRTEQRDSAMYRCASSLELAASYNEQFFGPGTRLTVL.